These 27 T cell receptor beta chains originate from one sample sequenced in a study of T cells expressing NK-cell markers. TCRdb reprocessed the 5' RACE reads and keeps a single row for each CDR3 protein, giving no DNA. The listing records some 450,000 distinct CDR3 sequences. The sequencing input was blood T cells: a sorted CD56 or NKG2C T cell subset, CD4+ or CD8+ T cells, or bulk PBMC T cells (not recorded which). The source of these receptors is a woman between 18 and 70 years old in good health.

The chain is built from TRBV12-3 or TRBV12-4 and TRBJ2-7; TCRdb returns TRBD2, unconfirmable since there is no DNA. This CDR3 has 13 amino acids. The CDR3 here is CASRGGTRREQYF.

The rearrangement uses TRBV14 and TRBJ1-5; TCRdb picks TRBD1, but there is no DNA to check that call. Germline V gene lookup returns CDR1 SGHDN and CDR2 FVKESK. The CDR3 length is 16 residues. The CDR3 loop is CASSPLRAGGYKPQHF. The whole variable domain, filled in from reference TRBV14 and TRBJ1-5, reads EAGVTQFPSHSVIEKGQTVTLRCDPISGHDNLYWYRRVMGKEIKFLLHFVKESKQDESGMPNNRFLAERTGGTYSTLKVQPAELEDSGVYFCASSPLRAGGYKPQHFGDGTRLSIL.

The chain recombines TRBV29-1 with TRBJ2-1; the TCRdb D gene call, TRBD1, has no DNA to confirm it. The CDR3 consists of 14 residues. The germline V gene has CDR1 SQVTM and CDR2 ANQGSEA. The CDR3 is CSVASSAPYNEQFF.

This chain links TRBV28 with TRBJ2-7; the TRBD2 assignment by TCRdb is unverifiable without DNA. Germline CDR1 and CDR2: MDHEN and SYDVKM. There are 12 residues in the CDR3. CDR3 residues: CASSLPVYEQYF. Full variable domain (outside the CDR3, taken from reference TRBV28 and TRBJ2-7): DVKVTQSSRYLVKRTGEKVFLECVQDMDHENMFWYRQDPGLGLRLIYFSYDVKMKEKGDIPEGYSVSREKKERFSLILESASTNQTSMYLCASSLPVYEQYFGPGTRLTVT.

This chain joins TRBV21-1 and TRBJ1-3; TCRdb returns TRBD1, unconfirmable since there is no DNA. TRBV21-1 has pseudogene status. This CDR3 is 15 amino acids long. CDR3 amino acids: CASSTGQGNGNTIYF.

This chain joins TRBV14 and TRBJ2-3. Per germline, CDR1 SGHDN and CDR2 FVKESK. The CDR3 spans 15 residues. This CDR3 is CASSQDSGGTDTQYF.

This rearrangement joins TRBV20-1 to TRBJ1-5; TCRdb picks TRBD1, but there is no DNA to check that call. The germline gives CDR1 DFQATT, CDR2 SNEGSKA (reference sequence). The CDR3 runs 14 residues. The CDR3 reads CSATAGGKHQPQHF.

CDR3: CAISLGLRGSYNEQFF. The gene calls are TRBV7-9 and TRBJ2-1; the TCRdb call, TRBD2, lacks DNA for checking. Germline loops: CDR1 SEHNR, CDR2 FQNEAQ (reference sequence). The CDR3 totals 16 residues.

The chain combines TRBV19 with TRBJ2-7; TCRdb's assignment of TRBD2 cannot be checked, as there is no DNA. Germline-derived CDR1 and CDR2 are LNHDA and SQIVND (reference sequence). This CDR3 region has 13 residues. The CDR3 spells CASSIAGAYEQYF.

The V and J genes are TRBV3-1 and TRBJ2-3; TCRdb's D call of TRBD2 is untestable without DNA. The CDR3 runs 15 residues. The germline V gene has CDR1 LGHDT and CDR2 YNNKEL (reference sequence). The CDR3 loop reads CASSQSGKGTDTQYF.

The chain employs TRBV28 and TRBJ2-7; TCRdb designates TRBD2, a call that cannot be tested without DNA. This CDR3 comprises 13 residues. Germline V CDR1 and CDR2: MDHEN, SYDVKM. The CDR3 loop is CATYREGAYEQYF.

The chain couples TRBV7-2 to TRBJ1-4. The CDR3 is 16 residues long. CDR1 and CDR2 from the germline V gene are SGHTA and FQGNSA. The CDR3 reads CASGLGQGRVSEKLFF.

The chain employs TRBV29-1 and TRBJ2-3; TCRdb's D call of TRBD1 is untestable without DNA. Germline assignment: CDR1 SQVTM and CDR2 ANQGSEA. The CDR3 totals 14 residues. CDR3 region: CSVLPLSVPDTQYF.

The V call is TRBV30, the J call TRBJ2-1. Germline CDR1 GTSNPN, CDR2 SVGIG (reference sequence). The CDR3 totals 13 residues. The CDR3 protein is CAWSPTLYIEQFF.

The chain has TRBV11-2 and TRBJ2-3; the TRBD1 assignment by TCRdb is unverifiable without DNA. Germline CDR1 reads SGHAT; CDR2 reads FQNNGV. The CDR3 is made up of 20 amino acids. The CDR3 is CASSLVPAGTGWGSTDTQYF.

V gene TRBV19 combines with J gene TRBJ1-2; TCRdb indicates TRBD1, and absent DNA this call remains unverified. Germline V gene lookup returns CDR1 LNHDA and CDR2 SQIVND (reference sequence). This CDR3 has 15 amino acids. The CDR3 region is CASTTRDTQVFGYTF.

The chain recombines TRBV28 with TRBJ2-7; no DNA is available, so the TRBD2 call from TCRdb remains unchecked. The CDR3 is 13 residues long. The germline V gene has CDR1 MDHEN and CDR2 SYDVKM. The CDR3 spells CASSLNLQSEQYF. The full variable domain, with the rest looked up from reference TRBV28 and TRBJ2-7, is DVKVTQSSRYLVKRTGEKVFLECVQDMDHENMFWYRQDPGLGLRLIYFSYDVKMKEKGDIPEGYSVSREKKERFSLILESASTNQTSMYLCASSLNLQSEQYFGPGTRLTVT.

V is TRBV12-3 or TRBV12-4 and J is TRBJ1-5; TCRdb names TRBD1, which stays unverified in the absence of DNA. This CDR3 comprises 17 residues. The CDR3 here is CASSLSYGGGSNQPQHF.

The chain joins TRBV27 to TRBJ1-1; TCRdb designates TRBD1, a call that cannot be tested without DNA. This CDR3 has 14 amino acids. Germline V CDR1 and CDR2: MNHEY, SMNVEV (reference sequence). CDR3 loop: CASSSQGYGTEAFF.

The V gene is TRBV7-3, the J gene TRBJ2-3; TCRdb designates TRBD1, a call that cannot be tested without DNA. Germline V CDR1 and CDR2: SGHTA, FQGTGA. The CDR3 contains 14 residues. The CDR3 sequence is CASSFGQGSDTQYF.

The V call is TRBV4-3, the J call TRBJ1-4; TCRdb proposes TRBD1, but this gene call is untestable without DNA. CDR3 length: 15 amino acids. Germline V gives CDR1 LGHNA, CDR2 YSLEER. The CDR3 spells CASSQDSQDPAQLFF.

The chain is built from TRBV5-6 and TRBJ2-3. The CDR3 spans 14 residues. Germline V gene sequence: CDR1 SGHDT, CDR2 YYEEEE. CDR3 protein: CASSWGLDADTQYF.

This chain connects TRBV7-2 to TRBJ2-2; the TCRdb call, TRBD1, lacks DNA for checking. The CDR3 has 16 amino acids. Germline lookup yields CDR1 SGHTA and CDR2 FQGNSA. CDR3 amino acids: CASSFSGAGGTGELFF.

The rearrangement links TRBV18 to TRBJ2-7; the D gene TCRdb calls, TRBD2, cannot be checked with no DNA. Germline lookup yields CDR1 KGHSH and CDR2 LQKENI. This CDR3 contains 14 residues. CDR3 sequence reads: CASSPDHERYEQYF.

CDR3 amino acids: CASRRVGGYTF. The chain has TRBV12-3 or TRBV12-4 and TRBJ1-2; TCRdb names TRBD1, which stays unverified in the absence of DNA. The CDR3 is 11 amino acids.

CDR3 residues: CASSPEGNTEAFF. This chain links TRBV5-1 with TRBJ1-1. The germline gives CDR1 SGHRS, CDR2 YFSETQ. The CDR3 runs to 13 residues. The complete variable domain, with remaining parts taken from reference TRBV5-1 and TRBJ1-1, reads KAGVTQTPRYLIKTRGQQVTLSCSPISGHRSVSWYQQTPGQGLQFLFEYFSETQRNKGNFPGRFSGRQFSNSRSEMNVSTLELGDSALYLCASSPEGNTEAFFGQGTRLTVV.

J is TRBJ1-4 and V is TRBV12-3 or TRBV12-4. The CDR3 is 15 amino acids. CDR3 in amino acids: CASSATRGTNEKLFF.